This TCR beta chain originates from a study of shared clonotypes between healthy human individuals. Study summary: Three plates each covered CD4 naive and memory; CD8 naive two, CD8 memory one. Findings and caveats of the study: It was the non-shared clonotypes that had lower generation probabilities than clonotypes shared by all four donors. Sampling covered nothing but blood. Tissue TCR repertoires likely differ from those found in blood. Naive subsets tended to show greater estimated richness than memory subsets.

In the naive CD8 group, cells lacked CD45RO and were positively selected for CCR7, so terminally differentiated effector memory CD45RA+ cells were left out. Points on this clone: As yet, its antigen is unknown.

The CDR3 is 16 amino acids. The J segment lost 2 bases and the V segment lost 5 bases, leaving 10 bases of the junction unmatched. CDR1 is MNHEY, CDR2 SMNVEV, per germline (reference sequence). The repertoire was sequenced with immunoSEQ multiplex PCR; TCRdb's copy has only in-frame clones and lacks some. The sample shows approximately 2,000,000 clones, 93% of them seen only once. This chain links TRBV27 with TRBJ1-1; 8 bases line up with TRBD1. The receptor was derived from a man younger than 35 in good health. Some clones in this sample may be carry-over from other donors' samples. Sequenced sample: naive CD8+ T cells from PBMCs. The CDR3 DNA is TGTGCCAGCAGTCCACTTCCGGGACAGGCCAACACTGAAGCTTTCTTT. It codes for CASSPLPGQANTEAFF.